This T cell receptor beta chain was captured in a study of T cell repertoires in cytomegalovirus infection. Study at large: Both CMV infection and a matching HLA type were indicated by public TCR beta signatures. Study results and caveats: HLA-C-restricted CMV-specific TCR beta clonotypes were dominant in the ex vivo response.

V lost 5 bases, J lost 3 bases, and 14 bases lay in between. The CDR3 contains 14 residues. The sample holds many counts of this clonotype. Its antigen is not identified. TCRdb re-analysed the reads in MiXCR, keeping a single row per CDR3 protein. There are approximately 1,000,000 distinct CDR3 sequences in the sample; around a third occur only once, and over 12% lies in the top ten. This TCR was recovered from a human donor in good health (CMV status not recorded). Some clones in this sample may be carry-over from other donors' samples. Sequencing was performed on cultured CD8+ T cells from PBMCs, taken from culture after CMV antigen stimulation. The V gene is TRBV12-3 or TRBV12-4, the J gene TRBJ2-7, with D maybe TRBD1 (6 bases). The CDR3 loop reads CASSLSGHFYEQYV. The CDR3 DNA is TGTGCCAGCAGTCTCTCGGGACATTTCTACGAGCAGTACGTC.